This T cell receptor beta chain is from a study of spatial heterogeneity in lung cancer. In the study overall: Alpha-chain sequences were consistently detected less often than beta-chain sequences. Raw reads showed each unique TCR and UMI combination turning up more than ten times on average.

This clonotype was picked up many times. This CDR3 region has 13 residues. The trim removed 7 bases at V and 5 bases at J, leaving 4 bases unmatched. Germline lookup yields CDR1 SNHLY and CDR2 FYNNEI. In the library, each TCR cDNA molecule bore its own unique molecular identifier. MiXCR, run by TCRdb on the 5' RACE reads, gives a single entry per CDR3 protein. The table shows 36,000 or so distinct CDR3 sequences, with 5.2% occurring only once. Time point noted: sample taken at primary tumor resection. Extraction of whole RNA from tumor, nontumor lung or frozen PBMC preceded unsorted sequencing. Donors were about 70 untreated early-stage non-small cell lung cancer patients.

Sequencing used PBMCs, obtained at surgery. The origin of this receptor is a female donor with early-stage non-small cell lung cancer. The chain carries TRBV2 and TRBJ2-1; 8 nucleotides line up with TRBD1. The CDR3 coding sequence is TGTGCCAGCACCGCGGACAGGGACAATGAGCAGTTCTTC. It encodes CASTADRDNEQFF.